Shown below are 6 T cell receptor beta chains from a single sample sequenced in a study of blood T cell repertoires in COVID-19. Measured with immunoSEQ multiplex PCR; TCRdb has only the in-frame clones, and not every one. The sample has about 140,000 clones, around 81% seen once. The sequencing input was peripheral blood. The receptors were sampled from a woman in her forties or fifties with acute or convalescent COVID-19.

The V call is TRBV6-2 or TRBV6-3, the J call TRBJ1-5, with a weak D call TRBD1 (6 bases). The CDR3 is made up of 14 amino acids. The V end lost 2 bases, the J end lost 5 bases, and 10 bases lay between the germline ends. CDR1 and CDR2 (germline): MNHEY, SVGEGT. The CDR3 nucleotides read TGTGCCAGCAGTTACACGGCAGGGGATCAGCCCCAGCATTTT. It specifies CASSYTAGDQPQHF.

This clone was counted between two and nine times. The chain links TRBV2 to TRBJ2-7; 8 bases map to TRBD1. Germline-derived CDR1 and CDR2 are SNHLY and FYNNEI. V gave up 7 bases and J gave up 2 bases; unmatched junction bases: 10. This CDR3 is 15 amino acids long. CDR3 DNA sequence: TGTGCCAGCAATCGCCCCGACAGGGGAACCTACGAGCAGTACTTC. Its protein is CASNRPDRGTYEQYF.

The V gene is TRBV7-9, the J gene TRBJ1-2, with TRBD1 as a possible D gene (5 bases). Germline V gives CDR1 SEHNR, CDR2 FQNEAQ (reference sequence). The CDR3 extends over 14 amino acids. V gave up 3 bases and J gave up 6 bases, with 14 bases separating them. The CDR3 coding sequence is TGTGCCAGCAGCTTTGGGGGGAGAGTACATGGCTACACCTTC. As protein: CASSFGGRVHGYTF.

The chain is built from TRBV10-3 and TRBJ1-6, with D possibly matching TRBD1 (5 bases). V lost 3 bases, J lost 10 bases, and 13 bases lay in between. The CDR3 has 14 amino acids. Germline loops: CDR1 ENHRY, CDR2 SYGVKD. This CDR3 is CAISDPRDGSPLHF. CDR3 nucleotide sequence: TGTGCCATCAGTGATCCCAGGGATGGGTCACCCCTCCACTTT.

This clone was seen only a few times. This chain joins TRBV28 and TRBJ1-1; unclear D gene. With 3 bases removed from V and 4 bases from J, the gap between germline ends came to 3 bases. Germline-derived CDR1 and CDR2 are MDHEN and SYDVKM. This CDR3 has 11 residues. The CDR3 is CASSFVTEAFF. CDR3 DNA: TGTGCCAGCAGTTTCGTCACTGAAGCTTTCTTT. The full variable domain, its missing parts supplied by reference TRBV28 and TRBJ1-1, is DVKVTQSSRYLVKRTGEKVFLECVQDMDHENMFWYRQDPGLGLRLIYFSYDVKMKEKGDIPEGYSVSREKKERFSLILESASTNQTSMYLCASSFVTEAFFGQGTRLTVV.

The rearrangement joins TRBV7-9 to TRBJ1-1, with D unclear. Per the germline V gene, CDR1 is SEHNR and CDR2 is FQNEAQ (reference sequence). Between the trimmed V and J ends, which lost 4 bases and 0 bases, there was a span of 12 bases. This CDR3 has 15 amino acids. The CDR3 nucleotides read TGTGCCAGCAGCTCCTCAGAAGATTTGAACACTGAAGCTTTCTTT. Its translation is CASSSSEDLNTEAFF.